This T cell receptor (beta chain) was profiled in a study of cytomegalovirus exposure and HLA in healthy donors. The sample holds a few counts of this clone. Antigen specificity is unknown. Study-wide results and caveats: The study dropped some indistinguishable V segments, TRBV6-2 and TRBV6-3 among them. It was reported in a later analysis that an Asian-associated ancestry cluster showed fewer N-insertions than the roughly 710-donor mean. TCR beta chains numbering more than 150 were designated cytomegalovirus-associated. HLA alleles showed associations with 15,000 to 20,000 TCR beta sequences in a later analysis, at a 0.05 false discovery rate.

Trimming removed 7 bases from V and 6 bases from J, with 16 bases in between. The CDR3 extends over 13 amino acids. Germline CDR1 MNHEY, CDR2 SVGAGI. The primer mix had 60 Vbeta and 13 Jbeta primers. Using immunoSEQ multiplex PCR, the repertoire was profiled, and TCRdb retains in-frame clones only, with some absent. Of over 150,000 clones listed, 70% to 80% are singletons. Specimen: PBMCs. The clonotype originates from a man aged 25 to 40 in good health and CMV-seropositive. The chain couples TRBV6-5 to TRBJ2-7; D possibly corresponds to TRBD1 (5 bases). This chain's CDR3 is CASTPGQGSEQYF. The CDR3 nucleotides read TGTGCCAGCACCCCCGGGCAGGGAAGCGAGCAGTACTTC.